This TCR beta chain was obtained from a study of cytotoxic CD8 clonotypes in ibrutinib-treated CLL. This table comes from immunoSEQ multiplex PCR, and its TCRdb copy is limited to in-frame clones, with some not included. Among about 330,000 clones listed, over 60% were seen once. V was clipped by 3 bases and J by 0 bases, with 11 bases between them. This CDR3 is 15 amino acids long. Germline values: CDR1 SGHTA, CDR2 FQGNSA. The rearrangement uses TRBV7-2 and TRBJ1-1; weak D call: TRBD1 (5 bases). The sequence was collected from a human donor with chronic lymphocytic leukemia. The sample in question was PBMCs, obtained after 36 months of ibrutinib treatment. CDR3 bases: TGTGCCAGCAGCTTTTCAGGGAAAATGAACACTGAAGCTTTCTTT. Amino acids: CASSFSGKMNTEAFF.